Following are 30 T cell receptor beta chains from one sample sequenced in a study of cytomegalovirus exposure and HLA in healthy donors. Vbeta (60) and Jbeta (13) primers were used in the PCR. Using immunoSEQ multiplex PCR, the repertoire was profiled, and TCRdb retains in-frame clones only, with some absent. Of approximately 180,000 clones in the sample, approximately 85% were seen once. Input material: PBMCs. These receptors all come from a girl under 18 in good health and CMV-seropositive.

The chain couples TRBV19 to TRBJ1-5, with D hard to call. The CDR3 length is 17 residues. V lost 5 bases, J lost 1 base, and 18 bases lay in between. Germline V gives CDR1 LNHDA, CDR2 SQIVND (reference sequence). The CDR3 loop is CASSPTPTFYSNQPQHF. CDR3 coding DNA: TGTGCCAGTAGTCCAACCCCGACATTCTACAGCAATCAGCCCCAGCATTTT.

V usage is TRBV5-4 and J usage is TRBJ1-2, with D unclear. Germline V gives CDR1 SGHNT, CDR2 YYREEE (reference sequence). Trimming stripped 0 bases from V and 2 bases from J, with 11 bases between. The CDR3 length is 15 residues. CDR3: CASSLGGRANYGYTF. As DNA, the CDR3 is TGTGCCAGCAGCTTGGGAGGGCGCGCGAACTATGGCTACACCTTC.

This chain joins TRBV27 and TRBJ1-1; maybe TRBD1 (5 bases). Germline V gives CDR1 MNHEY, CDR2 SMNVEV (reference sequence). Trimming stripped 6 bases from V and 5 bases from J, with 22 bases between. CDR3 length: 16 amino acids. This CDR3 is CASSEPSQGFGTEAFF. CDR3 bases: TGTGCCAGCAGCGAACCTTCTCAGGGATTTGGGACTGAAGCTTTCTTT.

The rearrangement joins TRBV19 to TRBJ1-2, with 7 bases fitting TRBD1. The CDR3 is 15 amino acids. CDR1 and CDR2 (germline): LNHDA, SQIVND (reference sequence). Trimming removed 5 bases from V and 0 bases from J; junction bases left unmatched: 6. The CDR3 nucleotides are TGTGCCAGTAGTGCAAAGGGGGCATCTAACTATGGCTACACCTTC. Protein: CASSAKGASNYGYTF.

This chain links TRBV2 with TRBJ1-1; a weak D match, TRBD1 (5 bases). The V end was cut by 9 bases, the J end by 4 bases, with 12 bases between. The CDR3 is 12 amino acids. Per germline, CDR1 SNHLY and CDR2 FYNNEI. CDR3 DNA sequence: TGTGCCAGTAGCAGGGTTGGCACTGAAGCTTTCTTT. Residues: CASSRVGTEAFF.

The CDR3 protein is CAAREPIVQFF. CDR3 coding DNA: TGTGCCGCAAGGGAGCCAATTGTGCAGTTCTTC. The rearrangement links TRBV2 to TRBJ2-1, with D maybe TRBD2 (5 bases). Germline V gives CDR1 SNHLY, CDR2 FYNNEI. Trimming stripped 11 bases from V and 12 bases from J, with 17 bases between. The CDR3 is made up of 11 amino acids. The full variable domain, in which reference TRBV2 and TRBJ2-1 provide the parts outside the CDR3, is EPEVTQTPSHQVTQMGQEVILRCVPISNHLYFYWYRQILGQKVEFLVSFYNNEISEKSEIFDDQFSVERPDGSNFTLKIRSTKLEDSAMYFCAAREPIVQFFGPGTRLTVL.

This clone has only one observation. This chain joins TRBV27 and TRBJ2-1; D is unresolved. The CDR3 covers 15 residues. The germline V gene encodes CDR1 MNHEY and CDR2 SMNVEV (reference sequence). Trimming shortened V by 4 bases and J by 3 bases, and 13 bases separated the two germline ends. CDR3 in DNA: TGTGCCAGCAGTTCTACCCCGAGAGGCTACAATGAGCAGTTCTTC. Amino acids: CASSSTPRGYNEQFF.

This chain connects TRBV7-9 to TRBJ1-3, with TRBD1 matching over 7 bases. This CDR3 contains 14 residues. J gave up 4 bases and V 5 bases, and 5 bases lay outside the gene matches. Germline CDR1 SEHNR, CDR2 FQNEAQ (reference sequence). CDR3 in amino acids: CASSGRGSGNTIYF. DNA of the CDR3: TGTGCCAGCAGCGGCAGGGGGTCGGGAAACACCATATATTTT. Combining the CDR3 with reference TRBV7-9 and TRBJ1-3 gives the whole variable domain DTGVSQNPRHKITKRGQNVTFRCDPISEHNRLYWYRQTLGQGPEFLTYFQNEAQLEKSRLLSDRFSAERPKGSFSTLEIQRTEQGDSAMYLCASSGRGSGNTIYFGEGSWLTVV.

The chain is built from TRBV12-5 and TRBJ2-4; D gene unclear. The CDR3 has 15 amino acids. The V end was cut by 6 bases, the J end by 0 bases, with 12 bases between. Germline values: CDR1 LGHNT, CDR2 FRNRAP. The CDR3 region is CASGHARLAKNIQYF. The CDR3 region has the DNA TGTGCTAGTGGACATGCCAGGCTAGCCAAAAACATTCAGTACTTC.

The chain has TRBV5-4 and TRBJ2-2; D ambiguous. There are 14 residues in the CDR3. V was shortened by 2 bases and J by 2 bases, with 7 bases between the two germline ends. Germline CDR1 SGHNT, CDR2 YYREEE (reference sequence). The CDR3 region has the DNA TGTGCCAGCAGCTTACCAGGCAACACCGGGGAGCTGTTTTTT. Its protein is CASSLPGNTGELFF.

The chain links TRBV18 to TRBJ2-3, with TRBD1 identical over 7 bases. CDR3 length: 13 residues. CDR1 and CDR2 (germline): KGHSH, LQKENI. V was clipped by 3 bases and J by 4 bases; unmatched bases: 1. The DNA for the CDR3 is TGTGCCAGCTCACCGACAGGGCCAGATACGCAGTATTTT. Amino acids: CASSPTGPDTQYF.

The rearrangement links TRBV19 to TRBJ1-2; D perhaps matches TRBD1 (5 bases). Trimming took off 6 bases at V and 3 bases at J, with 17 bases between the two ends. CDR1 is LNHDA and CDR2 is SQIVND in the germline V gene (reference sequence). CDR3 size: 15 residues. In nucleotides, the CDR3 is TGTGCCAGTAGATCTGCGGAGCAGGGTGACTATGGCTACACCTTC. Translation gives CASRSAEQGDYGYTF.

V is TRBV7-9 and J is TRBJ2-1, with D tentatively TRBD2 (5 bases). CDR3 length equals 17 residues. Trimming left V 4 bases short and J 0 bases short, with 16 bases between. Germline V gene data show CDR1 as SEHNR and CDR2 as FQNEAQ (reference sequence). CDR3 DNA sequence: TGTGCCAGCAGCTCCCCGGGTGCGGGCCCCTCCTACAATGAGCAGTTCTTC. Its translation: CASSSPGAGPSYNEQFF.

As DNA, the CDR3 is TGTGCCAGCACGCAGGCGGTGGTCAGGGCTGCTGAAGCTTTCTTT. Translated, it gives CASTQAVVRAAEAFF. V is TRBV2 and J is TRBJ1-1; tentative D call: TRBD1 (5 bases). This CDR3 spans 15 amino acids. Per the germline V gene, CDR1 is SNHLY and CDR2 is FYNNEI. V was clipped by 7 bases and J by 6 bases, with 21 bases between them.

The V gene is TRBV7-2, the J gene TRBJ2-2; tentatively, D is TRBD1 (5 bases). V was trimmed by 0 bases and J by 7 bases, leaving 12 bases between them. The CDR3 consists of 15 residues. CDR1 and CDR2 from the germline V gene are SGHTA and FQGNSA. Here the CDR3 reads CASSLASGQGGELFF. In DNA, the CDR3 is TGTGCCAGCAGCTTAGCTTCAGGGCAGGGCGGGGAGCTGTTTTTT.

The CDR3 is CASSLLGSSYNSPLHF. The CDR3 nucleotides are TGTGCCAGCAGCTTATTAGGGAGCTCCTATAATTCACCCCTCCACTTT. The chain is built from TRBV11-3 and TRBJ1-6; D gene ambiguous. Germline-derived CDR1 and CDR2 are SGHNT and YENEEA. V shed 2 bases and J shed 0 bases, with 8 bases lying between them. The CDR3 length is 16 residues.

The rearrangement uses TRBV5-1 and TRBJ1-2; 8 bases map to TRBD1. Looked up from germline, CDR1 is SGHRS and CDR2 is YFSETQ. This CDR3 comprises 14 residues. V lost 3 bases to trimming and J lost 7 bases; unmatched junction nucleotides: 8. In DNA form, the CDR3 reads TGCGCCAGCAGCTCATCGACAGGGGCGGGTGGCTACACCTTC. As protein: CASSSSTGAGGYTF.

The chain links TRBV19 to TRBJ2-2; D might be TRBD1 (6 bases). V shed 6 bases and J shed 2 bases, with 13 bases lying between them. CDR1 is LNHDA, CDR2 SQIVND, per germline (reference sequence). The CDR3 loop spans 15 amino acids. The CDR3 bases are TGTGCCAGTAGATTAGGACAGCAAAACACCGGGGAGCTGTTTTTT. Its translation: CASRLGQQNTGELFF.

The chain recombines TRBV14 with TRBJ1-2; D is possibly TRBD1 (5 bases). The CDR3 runs to 14 residues. Germline CDR1 reads SGHDN; CDR2 reads FVKESK. Trimming stripped 0 bases from V and 5 bases from J, with 10 bases between. CDR3 sequence: CASSQEVRAYGYTF. The DNA for the CDR3 is TGTGCCAGCAGCCAAGAAGTCAGGGCTTATGGCTACACCTTC.

This chain connects TRBV6-1 to TRBJ1-1; D unresolved. CDR3 size: 15 residues. Germline CDR1 reads MNHNS; CDR2 reads SASEGT. V was trimmed by 0 bases and J by 6 bases, leaving 14 bases between them. The CDR3 DNA reads TGTGCCAGCAGTGAAGCGAAAGGGAGGTACTCTGAAGCTTTCTTT. Protein sequence: CASSEAKGRYSEAFF.

The rearrangement links TRBV5-6 to TRBJ2-5; perhaps TRBD1 as D (6 bases). The DNA end favors TRBJ2-7, so the J call may be wrong. Germline CDR1 reads SGHDT; CDR2 reads YYEEEE. This CDR3 has 14 residues. Here the CDR3 reads CASSLWQGFSEQYF. As DNA, the CDR3 is TGTGCCAGCAGCTTGTGGCAGGGGTTCTCCGAGCAGTACTTC.

This clone has a single count. This chain links TRBV6-5 with TRBJ2-5; 12 bases are a match to TRBD2. The V gene end was trimmed by 6 bases and the J gene end by 1 base; junction bases not matched to a gene: 3. This CDR3 is built from 15 residues. Germline CDR1 MNHEY, CDR2 SVGAGI. This CDR3 is CASRRLAGVQETQYF. CDR3 coding DNA: TGTGCCAGCAGAAGACTAGCGGGGGTCCAAGAGACCCAGTACTTC.

The chain recombines TRBV7-9 with TRBJ2-7; no clear D gene. The CDR3 has 12 residues. Germline V gene data show CDR1 as SEHNR and CDR2 as FQNEAQ (reference sequence). V lost 3 bases and J 3 bases, leaving 6 bases between the germline ends. CDR3 loop: CASSLNIYEQYF. For the CDR3, the DNA is TGTGCCAGCAGCTTGAACATCTACGAGCAGTACTTC.

The chain carries TRBV5-1 and TRBJ2-7; perhaps TRBD1 as D (6 bases). Trimming removed 5 bases from V and 5 bases from J, with 11 bases in between. The germline gives CDR1 SGHRS, CDR2 YFSETQ. The CDR3 length is 12 residues. The CDR3 here is CASRQGYDEQYF. DNA of the CDR3: TGCGCCAGCAGACAGGGTTATGACGAGCAGTACTTC.

V is TRBV6-5 and J is TRBJ1-4; no definite D call. Between the trimmed V and J ends, which lost 6 bases and 10 bases, there was a span of 18 bases. This CDR3 spans 14 amino acids. The V gene's germline CDR1 is MNHEY and CDR2 SVGAGI. CDR3 coding DNA: TGTGCCAGCAGGGGAAGAAGCTCGGGGAGAAAACTGTTTTTT. This encodes CASRGRSSGRKLFF.

The chain carries TRBV6-5 and TRBJ1-3, with 7 bases aligning to TRBD1. Germline CDR1 and CDR2: MNHEY and SVGAGI. The V gene end was trimmed by 6 bases and the J gene end by 1 base; junction bases not matched to a gene: 6. This CDR3 has 15 residues. The CDR3 DNA sequence: TGTGCCAGCAGAAAAACAGGGGAATCTGGAAACACCATATATTTT. Amino acids: CASRKTGESGNTIYF.

The chain links TRBV19 to TRBJ2-5, with D possibly matching TRBD1 (6 bases). TRBJ2-7 explains the end of the DNA better; the J call may be wrong. The length of the CDR3 is 13 residues. Germline values: CDR1 LNHDA, CDR2 SQIVND (reference sequence). The DNA of the CDR3 is TGTGCCAGTAGCAGCGTCGACAGGTACGAGCAGTACTTC. Protein product: CASSSVDRYEQYF.

The V gene is TRBV5-6, the J gene TRBJ1-4; no clear D. V lost 5 bases and J lost 4, with 15 bases in between. The germline V gene encodes CDR1 SGHDT and CDR2 YYEEEE. The CDR3 is made up of 15 amino acids. CDR3 residues: CASRPWEKGNEKLFF. CDR3 coding DNA: TGTGCCAGCAGGCCCTGGGAGAAGGGTAATGAAAAACTGTTTTTT.

The V call is TRBV28, the J call TRBJ1-1; tentative D call: TRBD1 (6 bases). V was shortened by 6 bases and J by 4 bases, with 18 bases between the two germline ends. CDR1 and CDR2 (germline): MDHEN, SYDVKM. The CDR3 is 15 amino acids. The CDR3 bases are TGTGCCAGCAGATTCACGGACAGTATAATCACTGAAGCTTTCTTT. Amino acid sequence: CASRFTDSIITEAFF.

V gene TRBV9 combines with J gene TRBJ2-1; a possible D gene is TRBD1 (5 bases). The V end lost 6 bases, the J end lost 0 bases, and 13 bases lay between the germline ends. The length of the CDR3 is 15 residues. Germline assignment: CDR1 SGDLS and CDR2 YYNGEE. The CDR3 region has the DNA TGTGCCAGCACCCCCCAGGGTCTCTCCTACAATGAGCAGTTCTTC. Its protein is CASTPQGLSYNEQFF.